Shown below are 16 T cell receptor beta chains from a single sample sequenced in a study of monozygotic twins with cystic fibrosis. Generated by immunoSEQ multiplex PCR, the TCRdb table keeps only in-frame clones and is missing some. The sample shows 30,000 to 35,000 clones, about 96% of them seen only once. Sequencing used blood. Receptors originate from a girl aged 2-10 years with cystic fibrosis.

The V gene is TRBV2, the J gene TRBJ2-2; D gene uncertain. The V and J ends lost 7 bases and 1 base respectively, with 7 bases between them. Germline-derived CDR1 and CDR2 are SNHLY and FYNNEI. The CDR3 is 13 residues long. CDR3 in DNA: TGTGCCAGCATTCTCGAGAACACCGGGGAGCTGTTTTTT. Translated: CASILENTGELFF.

CDR3 sequence reads: CASSASGTPLNNEQFF. DNA for the CDR3: TGTGCCAGCAGCGCTTCCGGGACACCCCTAAACAATGAGCAGTTCTTC. This sequence joins TRBV9 and TRBJ2-1; a weak D match, TRBD1 (6 bases). Per germline, CDR1 SGDLS and CDR2 YYNGEE. V was clipped by 3 bases and J by 5 bases, with 18 bases between them. CDR3 length: 16 amino acids. Drawing the rest from reference TRBV9 and TRBJ2-1, the complete variable domain is DSGVTQTPKHLITATGQRVTLRCSPRSGDLSVYWYQQSLDQGLQFLIQYYNGEERAKGNILERFSAQQFPDLHSELNLSSLELGDSALYFCASSASGTPLNNEQFFGPGTRLTVL.

V and J are TRBV5-4 and TRBJ2-7, with 13 bases that match TRBD2. The CDR3 is made up of 15 amino acids. Germline values: CDR1 SGHNT, CDR2 YYREEE (reference sequence). The V and J ends lost 5 bases and 6 bases, in that order; junction bases with no gene match: 8. CDR3 in DNA: TGTGCCAGCAGTACACCGGGACTAGCGGGATCCGAGCAGTACTTC. Its translation: CASSTPGLAGSEQYF.

DNA of the CDR3: TGTGCCAGCAGTATGACACCATGGGGGACAGATACGCAGTATTTT. This codes for CASSMTPWGTDTQYF. The V gene is TRBV7-2, the J gene TRBJ2-3, with D perhaps TRBD1 or TRBD2 (5 bases each). The V gene lost 6 bases and the J gene lost 3 bases, with 16 bases spanning the gap. CDR3 length: 15 residues. In germline, CDR1 is SGHTA, CDR2 FQGNSA.

This clone appeared once. This rearrangement joins TRBV21-1 to TRBJ1-1. TRBV21-1 is labeled a pseudogene. This CDR3 is 14 amino acids long. The CDR3 DNA reads TGTGCCAGCAGCAATTTGCGGGGGAACACTGAAGCTTTCTTT. It is translated as CASSNLRGNTEAFF.

This chain uses TRBV7-2 with TRBJ1-5; a weak D match, TRBD1 (6 bases). Trimming left V 1 base short and J 6 bases short, with 16 bases between. Germline V gene sequence: CDR1 SGHTA, CDR2 FQGNSA. CDR3 length equals 16 residues. For the CDR3, the DNA is TGTGCCAGCAGCTTAGACGGGGGGCAGCCTTTTCAGCCCCAGCATTTT. Its translation: CASSLDGGQPFQPQHF.

The table lists this clone with a count of one. The chain couples TRBV27 to TRBJ1-5, with 10 bases fitting TRBD1. Trimming cost V 8 bases and J 2 bases; bases outside gene matches: 15. The CDR3 loop spans 18 amino acids. The V gene's germline CDR1 is MNHEY and CDR2 SMNVEV (reference sequence). Written as DNA, the CDR3 is TGTGCCAGCCGTGATTTGCAAACCGGGACAGGGGGCAATCAGCCCCAGCATTTT. It is translated as CASRDLQTGTGGNQPQHF.

This chain links TRBV6-1 with TRBJ2-6; D assignment may be TRBD1 or TRBD2 (5 bases each). Trimming removed 1 base at V and 0 bases at J, with 10 bases between. The germline V gene has CDR1 MNHNS and CDR2 SASEGT. CDR3 length: 17 amino acids. In DNA, the CDR3 is TGTGCCAGCAGTGAAGAGGGACCAAGCTCTGGGGCCAACGTCCTGACTTTC. This sequence encodes CASSEEGPSSGANVLTF.

V is TRBV19 and J is TRBJ2-7; 7 bases agree with TRBD2. The ends lost 3 bases at V and 6 bases at J; junction bases unmatched: 8. This CDR3 comprises 14 residues. Germline lookup yields CDR1 LNHDA and CDR2 SQIVND (reference sequence). The CDR3 loop is CASSIWGGSREQYF. The CDR3 coding sequence is TGTGCCAGTAGTATCTGGGGCGGGAGCCGCGAGCAGTACTTC.

The rearrangement joins TRBV6-5 to TRBJ1-1, with D unresolved. The V end was cut by 2 bases, the J end by 3 bases, with 7 bases between. Per germline, CDR1 MNHEY and CDR2 SVGAGI. The CDR3 contains 13 residues. CDR3 sequence (DNA): TGTGCCAGCAGTTACGGCCAAGACACTGAAGCTTTCTTT. Translated, it gives CASSYGQDTEAFF.

The chain combines TRBV5-1 with TRBJ2-3; D is ambiguous. The germline CDR1 and CDR2 sequences are SGHRS and YFSETQ. The V and J ends lost 2 bases and 3 bases respectively, with 13 bases between them. This CDR3 has 15 residues. CDR3 nucleotide sequence: TGCGCCAGCAGCTTCCAATCCCCTAGAACAGATACGCAGTATTTT. Residues: CASSFQSPRTDTQYF.

The genes are TRBV4-1 and TRBJ1-5; D remains ambiguous. Germline V CDR1 and CDR2: MGHRA, YSYEKL. The CDR3 contains 14 residues. Trimming removed 1 base at V and 3 bases at J, with 7 bases between. CDR3 sequence (DNA): TGCGCCAGCAGCCAAGTTAGCGTCAATCAGCCCCAGCATTTT. Translating gives CASSQVSVNQPQHF.

The chain carries TRBV20-1 and TRBJ1-2; D unresolved. CDR1 is DFQATT and CDR2 is SNEGSKA in the germline V gene (reference sequence). The CDR3 length is 10 residues. V was trimmed by 0 bases and J by 8 bases, leaving 4 bases between them. Here the CDR3 DNA reads TGCAGTGCTAGAGATCCCGGCTACACCTTC. Its protein product is CSARDPGYTF.

This chain links TRBV30 with TRBJ1-1; no definite D call. The germline V gene has CDR1 GTSNPN and CDR2 SVGIG (reference sequence). V shed 4 bases and J shed 4 bases, with 13 bases lying between them. This CDR3 spans 13 amino acids. CDR3 residues: CAWTYQVSTEAFF. The CDR3 DNA reads TGTGCCTGGACTTATCAGGTGAGCACTGAAGCTTTCTTT.

The CDR3 sequence: CASSSRLAGGYSYEQYF. The CDR3 nucleotides are TGTGCCAGCAGTTCCAGACTAGCGGGAGGGTACTCCTACGAGCAGTACTTC. The V gene is TRBV27, the J gene TRBJ2-7; 14 bases are a match to TRBD2. The junction had 5 bases not matched to a gene; V was cut back by 4 bases and J by 0 bases. CDR1 is MNHEY, CDR2 SMNVEV, per germline (reference sequence). The CDR3 spans 17 residues.

Details on this clone: The junction does not match germline at one end; this may be a read error. The chain has TRBV4-1 and TRBJ2-7; D may match TRBD1 or TRBD2 (5 bases each). Germline V CDR1 and CDR2: MGHRA, YSYEKL. The CDR3 is made up of 14 amino acids. DNA of the CDR3: TGCGCCAGCAACCAACAACTGGGGGCCTACGAGCAGTACTTC. Translating gives CASNQQLGAYEQYF.